Presented here are 26 T cell receptor beta chains from one specimen sequenced in a study of chemoradiotherapy in HPV16-positive cancers (dated by TCRdb to between 2020 and 2023). Libraries were built with the immunoSEQ multiplex PCR assay. What TCRdb holds here is the immuneACCESS table cut down to in-frame rearrangements. Part of the clones is not present; checked against another copy, under half of the missing clones reflect an unresolved V gene, and the others are unexplained. This sample lists fewer than 70,000 clones; about 88% were detected once. In total, the top ten clones hold around 3.5% of the sample. Sequenced here: blood, sampled from a patient who underwent chemoradiotherapy. Receptors were obtained from a human donor with HPV-associated anogenital cancer.

This rearrangement joins TRBV2 to TRBJ1-6; unclear D gene. The CDR3 spans 12 residues. Germline V lookup: CDR1 SNHLY, CDR2 FYNNEI. Deletions cut 10 bases from V and 3 bases from J, with 7 bases between. The CDR3 DNA follows: TGTGCCACCTCCATCTATAATTCACCCCTCCACTTT. Translating it yields CATSIYNSPLHF.

The genes are TRBV5-1 and TRBJ2-7; 10 bases map to TRBD2. Losses at the gene ends were 4 bases for V and 2 bases for J; bases not matched to a gene: 9. CDR3 size: 16 residues. Germline V gives CDR1 SGHRS, CDR2 YFSETQ. CDR3 DNA: TGCGCCAGCAGCGGGGAAGCGGGAGGGAAACCCTACGAGCAGTACTTC. Encoded protein: CASSGEAGGKPYEQYF.

V and J are TRBV30 and TRBJ2-2; 7 bases fit TRBD2. The CDR3 runs 14 residues. After removal of 2 bases from V and 7 bases from J, the junction contained 7 bases not matched to a gene. In germline, CDR1 is GTSNPN, CDR2 SVGIG (reference sequence). Here the CDR3 reads CAWSPLWEGGELFF. Written as DNA, the CDR3 is TGTGCCTGGAGTCCGCTTTGGGAGGGCGGGGAGCTGTTTTTT.

V usage is TRBV7-3 and J usage is TRBJ1-2; tentatively, D is TRBD1 (6 bases). Germline V gene data show CDR1 as SGHTA and CDR2 as FQGTGA. The CDR3 is 13 amino acids. V lost 5 bases to trimming and J lost 2 bases, with 9 bases between them. The CDR3 sequence is CASSRQENYGYTF. As DNA, the CDR3 is TGTGCCAGCAGCCGACAGGAAAACTATGGCTACACCTTC.

This chain uses TRBV9 with TRBJ2-2; D ambiguous. CDR1 is SGDLS, CDR2 YYNGEE, per germline. The CDR3 has 18 residues. V was cut by 0 bases and J by 0 bases, with 15 bases left in between. CDR3 sequence reads: CASSVEVVTTANTGELFF. The CDR3 region has the DNA TGTGCCAGCAGCGTAGAAGTCGTTACAACGGCGAACACCGGGGAGCTGTTTTTT.

This clone was observed a single time. CDR3 protein: CASGLSHSPLHF. In nucleotides, the CDR3 is TGTGCTAGTGGTTTGAGTCATTCACCCCTCCACTTT. V usage is TRBV12-5 and J usage is TRBJ1-6; D call uncertain. V gave up 2 bases and J gave up 8 bases, with 4 bases separating them. The CDR3 runs 12 residues. Per germline, CDR1 LGHNT and CDR2 FRNRAP.

The chain employs TRBV19 and TRBJ2-7; no reliable D call. V was cut by 5 bases and J by 2 bases, with 13 bases left in between. Germline V gene data show CDR1 as LNHDA and CDR2 as SQIVND (reference sequence). This CDR3 is 14 amino acids long. The CDR3 spells CASSLRASTYEQYF. The CDR3 region has the DNA TGTGCCAGTAGTCTCCGGGCCTCTACCTACGAGCAGTACTTC.

The chain recombines TRBV10-3 with TRBJ1-3, with D unclear. CDR1 is ENHRY and CDR2 is SYGVKD in the germline V gene. The germline V and J ends were trimmed by 4 bases and 4 bases, with 5 bases remaining between them. This CDR3 comprises 12 residues. CDR3 protein: CAISVGGNTIYF. CDR3 DNA: TGTGCCATCAGTGTGGGCGGAAACACCATATATTTT.

The rearrangement links TRBV7-8 to TRBJ2-7; 7 bases fit TRBD1. V was clipped by 5 bases and J by 0 bases; unmatched bases: 7. This CDR3 is built from 15 residues. CDR1 is SGHVS and CDR2 is FQNEAQ in the germline V gene. CDR3 sequence reads: CASSPDRRSSYEQYF. CDR3 in DNA: TGTGCCAGCAGCCCGGACAGGAGGAGCTCCTACGAGCAGTACTTC.

The chain couples TRBV7-9 to TRBJ2-7, with TRBD1 identical over 8 bases. From germline, CDR1 is SEHNR and CDR2 FQNEAQ (reference sequence). CDR3 length: 13 residues. The J segment lost 5 bases and the V segment lost 7 bases, leaving 7 bases of the junction unmatched. This CDR3 is CASIETGEDEQYF. The CDR3 nucleotides read TGTGCCAGCATCGAGACAGGGGAAGACGAGCAGTACTTC.

This chain joins TRBV19 and TRBJ1-1; D unresolved. This CDR3 comprises 13 residues. The germline CDR1 and CDR2 sequences are LNHDA and SQIVND (reference sequence). Trimming removed 3 bases at V and 3 bases at J, with 8 bases between. CDR3: CASSIRGDTEAFF. CDR3 DNA sequence: TGTGCCAGTAGTATTCGCGGGGACACTGAAGCTTTCTTT.

The CDR3 loop is CASSSKQGASGYTF. CDR3 bases: TGTGCCAGCAGCTCCAAACAGGGGGCGTCTGGCTACACCTTC. The chain links TRBV9 to TRBJ1-2; 9 positions match TRBD1. V was clipped by 4 bases and J by 7 bases; unmatched bases: 8. This CDR3 comprises 14 residues. CDR1 and CDR2 from the germline V gene are SGDLS and YYNGEE.

J is TRBJ1-1 and V is TRBV9, with a weak D call TRBD1 (6 bases). The length of the CDR3 is 12 residues. V lost 0 bases to trimming and J lost 9 bases, with 9 bases between them. Per germline, CDR1 SGDLS and CDR2 YYNGEE. CDR3 sequence: CASSVAGAQAFF. The CDR3 bases are TGTGCCAGCAGCGTAGCAGGGGCCCAAGCTTTCTTT. Full variable domain (rest looked up from reference TRBV9 and TRBJ1-1): DSGVTQTPKHLITATGQRVTLRCSPRSGDLSVYWYQQSLDQGLQFLIQYYNGEERAKGNILERFSAQQFPDLHSELNLSSLELGDSALYFCASSVAGAQAFFGQGTRLTVV.

This chain connects TRBV9 to TRBJ2-5, with 7 bases matching TRBD1. Trimming removed 0 bases from V and 0 bases from J; junction bases left unmatched: 5. CDR3 length equals 16 residues. The germline V gene has CDR1 SGDLS and CDR2 YYNGEE. CDR3 nucleotide sequence: TGTGCCAGCAGCGTAGGACAGGGATTGTACCAAGAGACCCAGTACTTC. Amino acid sequence: CASSVGQGLYQETQYF.

This rearrangement joins TRBV7-2 to TRBJ1-1; the D gene is possibly TRBD1 (6 bases). With 5 bases removed from V and 11 bases from J, the gap between germline ends came to 18 bases. Germline lookup yields CDR1 SGHTA and CDR2 FQGNSA. This CDR3 contains 13 residues. The CDR3 DNA sequence: TGTGCCAGCAGCCCTGATCCACAGGGCTACGCTTTCTTT. This sequence encodes CASSPDPQGYAFF.

V gene TRBV7-3 combines with J gene TRBJ2-1; D unclear. CDR1 SGHTA and CDR2 FQGTGA come from the germline V gene. V was clipped by 0 bases and J by 6 bases, with 9 bases between them. There are 14 residues in the CDR3. For the CDR3, the DNA is TGTGCCAGCAGCTTAACGTCCGGGTCCAATGAGCAGTTCTTC. Translated, it gives CASSLTSGSNEQFF.

The CDR3 region has the DNA TGTGCCAGTATGCCTCTTGACAGGAACTATGGCTACACCTTC. Translation: CASMPLDRNYGYTF. J is TRBJ1-2 and V is TRBV19, with a possible D match to TRBD1 (6 bases). Germline V gene data show CDR1 as LNHDA and CDR2 as SQIVND (reference sequence). The CDR3 has 14 residues. Trimming took 7 bases from V and 2 from J, leaving 14 bases between them.

The chain carries TRBV18 and TRBJ1-6; the D is unclear. Germline V gene data show CDR1 as KGHSH and CDR2 as LQKENI. V lost 4 bases to trimming and J lost 7 bases, with 17 bases between them. This CDR3 is built from 16 residues. The CDR3, as DNA: TGTGCCAGCTCACAGATGGGGAACAGCCTCAATTCACCCCTCCACTTT. It yields the protein CASSQMGNSLNSPLHF.

V gene TRBV29-1 combines with J gene TRBJ1-1; D is uncertain. Between the trimmed V and J ends, which lost 5 bases and 0 bases, there was a span of 10 bases. The length of the CDR3 is 13 residues. From germline, CDR1 is SQVTM and CDR2 ANQGSEA. The CDR3 coding sequence is TGCAGCGTTCTTCCCTACCTGAACACTGAAGCTTTCTTT. Translated: CSVLPYLNTEAFF.

This clone was recorded a few times. The genes are TRBV4-2 and TRBJ2-7; TRBD2 matches 11 bases. Germline V lookup: CDR1 LGHNA, CDR2 YNFKEQ. V shed 1 base, J shed 1 base, and the junction held 3 bases outside the gene matches. There are 16 residues in the CDR3. The CDR3 loop is CASSQVGTSGSYEQYF. DNA for the CDR3: TGTGCCAGCAGCCAAGTCGGGACTAGCGGTTCCTACGAGCAGTACTTC.

V usage is TRBV30 and J usage is TRBJ2-2, with D maybe TRBD1 (6 bases). CDR1 GTSNPN and CDR2 SVGIG come from the germline V gene (reference sequence). The CDR3 contains 15 residues. Trimming left V 0 bases short and J 3 bases short, with 11 bases between. The CDR3 nucleotides read TGTGCCTGGAGTGTATACAGGGCGGACACCGGGGAGCTGTTTTTT. The encoded protein is CAWSVYRADTGELFF.

The chain uses TRBV2 and TRBJ2-3, with D perhaps matching TRBD1 or TRBD2 (6 bases each). This CDR3 has 15 residues. CDR1 is SNHLY, CDR2 FYNNEI, per germline. The V gene lost 5 bases and the J gene lost 3 bases, with 15 bases spanning the gap. The CDR3: CASSRGTGRTDTQYF. The CDR3 DNA is TGTGCCAGCAGTCGGGGCACAGGGAGGACAGATACGCAGTATTTT.

This sequence joins TRBV9 and TRBJ2-1; TRBD2 matches at 9 bases. Trimming took 3 bases from V and 6 from J; bases not matched to a gene: 7. The CDR3 runs to 15 residues. The germline CDR1 and CDR2 sequences are SGDLS and YYNGEE. CDR3 nucleotides: TGTGCCAGCAGCGCGGAGGGACTAGCTGGCAATGAGCAGTTCTTC. Translated: CASSAEGLAGNEQFF.

The chain recombines TRBV27 with TRBJ2-2, with 7 bases that match TRBD2. Germline CDR1 reads MNHEY; CDR2 reads SMNVEV (reference sequence). V dropped 7 bases and J dropped 6; count of bases not matched to a gene: 8. The CDR3 is 14 amino acids. In DNA form, the CDR3 reads TGTGCCAGCACCGAAGGGAGGGCGTCCGGGGAGCTGTTTTTT. It codes for CASTEGRASGELFF.

The rearrangement joins TRBV4-3 to TRBJ2-4; 9 nucleotides match TRBD1. The CDR3 has 15 residues. V lost 4 bases and J lost 1; bases outside the gene matches: 2. Germline V lookup: CDR1 LGHNA, CDR2 YSLEER. Here the CDR3 DNA reads TGCGCCAGCAGCCCCGGGACAGGGGCCAAAAACATTCAGTACTTC. Protein sequence: CASSPGTGAKNIQYF.

The gene calls are TRBV10-1 and TRBJ2-7; either TRBD1 or TRBD2 may fit D (5 bases each). Trimming left V 2 bases short and J 13 bases short, with 15 bases between. Germline V gives CDR1 WNHNN, CDR2 SYGVQD (reference sequence). The CDR3 length is 12 residues. CDR3 protein: CASSERGDGPYF. DNA for the CDR3: TGCGCCAGCAGTGAGCGGGGCGACGGTCCATACTTC.